This T cell receptor beta chain was retrieved from a study of blood T cell repertoires in COVID-19. The wider study: There were acute and convalescent COVID-19 samples, and they came from the United States, Italy and Spain. T cells, B-cell-depleted T cells, or PBMCs supplied cDNA or gDNA.

The table came from immunoSEQ multiplex PCR; TCRdb's copy has only in-frame clones and leaves some out. The table records about 46,000 clones, around nine tenths of them present only once. The clonotype originates from a human donor with active COVID-19. The donor label of this sample is uncertain. The sequencing input was peripheral blood.

This chain's CDR3 is CARNRVIPRLPYEQYF. The CDR3 bases are TGTGCCAGAAACAGGGTTATTCCCCGATTACCCTACGAGCAGTACTTC. This sequence joins TRBV18 and TRBJ2-7; TRBD1 might be the D (6 bases). V lost 9 bases to trimming and J lost 2 bases, with 23 bases between them. Germline V gives CDR1 KGHSH, CDR2 LQKENI. The CDR3 spans 16 residues.